This T cell receptor beta chain came from a study of shared clonotypes between healthy human individuals. Generated by immunoSEQ multiplex PCR, the TCRdb table keeps only in-frame clones and is missing some. The sample lists about 2,100,000 clones, 93% seen once, with approximately 1.7% in the top ten. Study outcomes and limitations: Limitation of the genetic and exposure-history diversity represented came from the few donors. In a handful of donors, about 5% of naive CD4 clonotypes appeared in common.

The naive CD8 subset, CD45RO-negative cells positively selected for CCR7, excluded terminally differentiated effector memory CD45RA+ cells. In regard to this clone: What it binds is not known.

V dropped 6 bases and J dropped 4 bases, with 12 bases sitting between them. CDR1 is MNHEY and CDR2 is SMNVEV in the germline V gene (reference sequence). This CDR3 region has 13 residues. Material: naive CD8+ T cells from PBMCs. This TCR was sampled from a young man in good health. Some clones in this sample may be carry-over from other donors' samples. V gene TRBV27 combines with J gene TRBJ1-2; the D gene is possibly TRBD1 (5 bases). In DNA form, the CDR3 reads TGTGCCAGCAGCTCGAGGGGCGGCTATGGCTACACCTTC. Translation gives CASSSRGGYGYTF.